The 11 T cell receptor beta chains below were found in one sample sequenced in a study of blood T cell repertoires in COVID-19. Here immunoSEQ multiplex PCR was the method, and the copy in TCRdb shows in-frame clones only, minus some. Here the sample spans roughly 20,000 clones, approximately 90% being singletons. Sequencing was done on a sample of peripheral blood. These receptors came from a human donor in a cohort sampled during active COVID-19.

The rearrangement uses TRBV5-1 and TRBJ2-2; D is ambiguous. V was pared by 4 bases and J by 5 bases, with 12 bases between. The CDR3 runs 14 residues. CDR1 is SGHRS and CDR2 is YFSETQ in the germline V gene. CDR3 protein: CASSRELWTGELFF. In DNA, the CDR3 is TGCGCCAGCAGCCGCGAATTATGGACCGGGGAGCTGTTTTTT. The variable domain in full, completed from reference TRBV5-1 and TRBJ2-2, reads KAGVTQTPRYLIKTRGQQVTLSCSPISGHRSVSWYQQTPGQGLQFLFEYFSETQRNKGNFPGRFSGRQFSNSRSEMNVSTLELGDSALYLCASSRELWTGELFFGEGSRLTVL.

The count of this clone is one. The rearrangement links TRBV9 to TRBJ2-2, with 12 bases lining up with TRBD2. V lost 4 bases and J lost 5; bases outside the gene matches: 9. This CDR3 has 17 amino acids. Germline values: CDR1 SGDLS, CDR2 YYNGEE. As DNA, the CDR3 is TGTGCCAGCAGCTCGACTAGCGGGAGAGTCTGGACCGGGGAGCTGTTTTTT. Translated, it gives CASSSTSGRVWTGELFF.

This sequence joins TRBV6-6 and TRBJ1-1, with 7 bases aligning to TRBD1. Looked up from germline, CDR1 is MNHNY and CDR2 is SVGAGI (reference sequence). J gave up 7 bases and V 5 bases, and 7 bases lay outside the gene matches. This CDR3 region has 13 residues. The CDR3 reads CASSGTGAGEAFF. For the CDR3, the DNA is TGTGCCAGCAGTGGTACAGGGGCCGGTGAAGCTTTCTTT.

This clone was picked up one time. The V call is TRBV5-8, the J call TRBJ1-1; TRBD1 matches 9 bases. V lost 0 bases to trimming and J lost 6 bases; unmatched junction nucleotides: 3. Germline-derived CDR1 and CDR2 are SGHTS and YDEGEE. CDR3 length: 14 residues. In DNA form, the CDR3 reads TGTGCCAGCAGCTTGGTCACAGGGGGCTCTGAAGCTTTCTTT. Encoded protein: CASSLVTGGSEAFF.

DNA for the CDR3: TGTGCCACTCGCCGCGAGGTTGGGGAGACCCAGTACTTC. It is translated as CATRREVGETQYF. The chain carries TRBV24-1 and TRBJ2-5; no firm D call. Trimming took 10 bases from V and 5 from J, leaving 16 bases between them. Looked up from germline, CDR1 is KGHDR and CDR2 is SFDVKD. This CDR3 has 13 residues.

The rearrangement links TRBV11-2 to TRBJ2-7; D possibly corresponds to TRBD2 (6 bases). Germline CDR1 reads SGHAT; CDR2 reads FQNNGV. Trimming removed 1 base at V and 6 bases at J, with 16 bases between. This CDR3 contains 15 residues. The chain's CDR3 is CASSLAAGEVFEQYF. CDR3 DNA: TGTGCCAGCAGCTTAGCAGCGGGCGAGGTCTTCGAGCAGTACTTC.

The V call is TRBV10-3, the J call TRBJ2-7; 8 bases fit TRBD1. The J segment lost 2 bases and the V segment lost 6 bases, leaving 3 bases of the junction unmatched. CDR3 length: 13 residues. Germline CDR1 reads ENHRY; CDR2 reads SYGVKD. The CDR3 protein is CAISGTGAYEQYF. The CDR3 DNA reads as TGTGCCATCAGCGGGACAGGAGCCTACGAGCAGTACTTC.

The rearrangement joins TRBV14 to TRBJ2-1; 7 nucleotides match TRBD2. V gave up 3 bases and J gave up 0 bases; unmatched junction bases: 8. The CDR3 covers 17 residues. From germline, CDR1 is SGHDN and CDR2 FVKESK. CDR3 bases: TGTGCCAGCAGCCATAGGCTAGCGGTAAGCTCCTACAATGAGCAGTTCTTC. It codes for CASSHRLAVSSYNEQFF. Combining the CDR3 with reference TRBV14 and TRBJ2-1 gives the whole variable domain EAGVTQFPSHSVIEKGQTVTLRCDPISGHDNLYWYRRVMGKEIKFLLHFVKESKQDESGMPNNRFLAERTGGTYSTLKVQPAELEDSGVYFCASSHRLAVSSYNEQFFGPGTRLTVL.

This CDR3 reads CAISGGNTEAFF. The DNA for the CDR3 is TGTGCCATCAGCGGGGGGAACACTGAAGCTTTCTTT. The chain carries TRBV10-3 and TRBJ1-1, with D perhaps matching TRBD1 (5 bases). The CDR3 length is 12 residues. Trimming shortened V by 6 bases and J by 1 base, and 6 bases separated the two germline ends. Per the germline V gene, CDR1 is ENHRY and CDR2 is SYGVKD.

The chain has TRBV19 and TRBJ2-3, with D maybe TRBD2 (5 bases). The V gene's germline CDR1 is LNHDA and CDR2 SQIVND (reference sequence). Trimming took 6 bases from V and 3 from J, leaving 7 bases between them. CDR3 length: 12 residues. CDR3 in DNA: TGTGCCAGTAGGAGGGAGACAGATACGCAGTATTTT. This codes for CASRRETDTQYF.

The chain carries TRBV18 and TRBJ1-4; 9 bases fit TRBD1. The CDR3 contains 16 residues. The junction had 7 bases not matched to a gene; V was cut back by 1 base and J by 7 bases. Germline loops: CDR1 KGHSH, CDR2 LQKENI. This CDR3 reads CASSPRRDRVLEKLFF. The CDR3 DNA sequence: TGTGCCAGCTCACCACGCCGGGACAGGGTACTTGAAAAACTGTTTTTT.